Each of the 30 T cell receptor beta chains below was sequenced from the same sample in a study of blood T cell repertoires in COVID-19. TCRdb keeps only in-frame clones here, not all; method: immunoSEQ multiplex PCR. The sample has tens of thousands of clones, roughly nine tenths seen once. The material sequenced was peripheral blood. The receptors were sampled from a human donor with active COVID-19. The donor label of this sample is uncertain.

This clone was seen more than once but under ten times. The rearrangement links TRBV5-1 to TRBJ2-1, with 13 bases aligning to TRBD2. The CDR3 extends over 17 amino acids. V dropped 4 bases and J dropped 3; count of bases not matched to a gene: 7. Germline-derived CDR1 and CDR2 are SGHRS and YFSETQ. CDR3 bases: TGCGCCAGCAGCACTGGGACTAGCGGGGCCTACTACAATGAGCAGTTCTTC. It yields the protein CASSTGTSGAYYNEQFF.

V and J are TRBV5-8 and TRBJ2-2; TRBD2 might be the D (6 bases). Between the trimmed V and J ends, which lost 3 bases and 2 bases, there was a span of 14 bases. The germline V gene has CDR1 SGHTS and CDR2 YDEGEE. The CDR3 spans 16 residues. The CDR3: CASSSGSAVNTGELFF. Here the CDR3 DNA reads TGTGCCAGCAGCTCCGGGAGCGCGGTAAACACCGGGGAGCTGTTTTTT.

The rearrangement links TRBV2 to TRBJ1-1; the D gene is possibly TRBD1 (5 bases). Germline V gene data show CDR1 as SNHLY and CDR2 as FYNNEI. This CDR3 contains 17 residues. The ends were cut back, 2 bases at V and 4 bases at J, with 20 bases in the middle. The CDR3 spells CASSESVDSGFGTEAFF. The CDR3 DNA follows: TGTGCCAGCAGTGAAAGCGTGGATTCAGGGTTCGGCACTGAAGCTTTCTTT.

This clone turned up a few times. The chain has TRBV5-5 and TRBJ1-1; no clear D. Germline CDR1 SGHKS, CDR2 YYEKEE (reference sequence). With 2 bases removed from V and 1 base from J, the gap between germline ends came to 6 bases. CDR3 length: 13 amino acids. This CDR3 is CASSLLSNTEAFF. The CDR3 DNA follows: TGTGCCAGCAGCTTACTATCGAACACTGAAGCTTTCTTT. The full variable domain, its missing parts supplied by reference TRBV5-5 and TRBJ1-1, is DAGVTQSPTHLIKTRGQQVTLRCSPISGHKSVSWYQQVLGQGPQFIFQYYEKEERGRGNFPDRFSARQFPNYSSELNVNALLLGDSALYLCASSLLSNTEAFFGQGTRLTVV.

The V call is TRBV19, the J call TRBJ1-5; D gene unclear. This CDR3 has 15 residues. The ends were cut back, 5 bases at V and 3 bases at J, with 14 bases in the middle. Germline-derived CDR1 and CDR2 are LNHDA and SQIVND (reference sequence). The CDR3 bases are TGTGCCAGTAGTTCCCGGACTGTAAACAATCAGCCCCAGCATTTT. It codes for CASSSRTVNNQPQHF.

The V and J genes are TRBV24-1 and TRBJ1-2; D may be TRBD1 (6 bases). Trimming cost V 1 base and J 6 bases, with 11 bases left between them. Germline CDR1 is KGHDR and CDR2 is SFDVKD. The CDR3 consists of 14 residues. This CDR3 reads CATSDFSQGNGYTF. For the CDR3, the DNA is TGTGCCACCAGTGATTTCAGTCAGGGGAATGGCTACACCTTC.

V gene TRBV19 combines with J gene TRBJ1-2, with 7 positions matching TRBD1. V lost 7 bases, J lost 0 bases, and 5 bases stayed unmatched. Per the germline V gene, CDR1 is LNHDA and CDR2 is SQIVND (reference sequence). The CDR3 consists of 14 residues. The CDR3 DNA sequence: TGTGCCAGTAAGGGGGCCAGTTCTAACTATGGCTACACCTTC. As protein: CASKGASSNYGYTF.

This clone has just a few counts. The genes are TRBV6-4 and TRBJ2-3; 11 bases map to TRBD2. Germline CDR1 is MRHNA and CDR2 is SNTAGT. The CDR3 covers 16 residues. J lost 4 bases, V lost 4 bases, and 7 bases had no gene match. In DNA form, the CDR3 reads TGTGCCAGCAGTGCTACTACTAGCGGGGGTGCAGATACGCAGTATTTT. Encoded protein: CASSATTSGGADTQYF.

In this sample, this clone turned up once. The chain combines TRBV20-1 with TRBJ2-5; D remains ambiguous. The CDR3 contains 10 residues. V was trimmed by 6 bases and J by 2 bases, leaving 4 bases between them. From germline, CDR1 is DFQATT and CDR2 SNEGSKA (reference sequence). The CDR3 spells CSAQQETQYF. The DNA for the CDR3 is TGCAGTGCCCAGCAAGAGACCCAGTACTTC.

CDR3 DNA sequence: TGTGCCAGCAGCTTAAGTAGGACAGACAATCAGCCCCAGCATTTT. Translating it yields CASSLSRTDNQPQHF. The J gene is TRBJ1-5, the V gene TRBV7-8; weak D call: TRBD1 (6 bases). The CDR3 totals 15 residues. The ends were cut back, 2 bases at V and 3 bases at J, with 11 bases in the middle. Per the germline V gene, CDR1 is SGHVS and CDR2 is FQNEAQ.

V gene TRBV7-2 combines with J gene TRBJ2-2, with D perhaps TRBD2 (6 bases). V was shortened by 4 bases and J by 4 bases, with 10 bases between the two germline ends. This CDR3 contains 14 residues. CDR1 is SGHTA, CDR2 FQGNSA, per germline. CDR3: CASSSGVVTGELFF. In DNA form, the CDR3 reads TGTGCCAGCAGCTCGGGGGTAGTCACCGGGGAGCTGTTTTTT.

This chain uses TRBV28 with TRBJ2-5, with TRBD1 matching over 11 bases. V lost 4 bases, J lost 4 bases, and 8 bases stayed unmatched. Germline V gene sequence: CDR1 MDHEN, CDR2 SYDVKM. This CDR3 is 16 amino acids long. The CDR3 is CASSWTGGFTGETQYF. The DNA of the CDR3 is TGTGCCAGCAGTTGGACAGGGGGCTTCACCGGAGAGACCCAGTACTTC.

V gene TRBV7-2 combines with J gene TRBJ1-2, with D possibly being TRBD1 (5 bases). V lost 5 bases, J lost 4 bases, and 17 bases lay in between. There are 15 residues in the CDR3. Germline V gene sequence: CDR1 SGHTA, CDR2 FQGNSA. Here the CDR3 DNA reads TGTGCCAGCAGCCTAGATATGGGGCTCACCTATGGCTACACCTTC. Its translation: CASSLDMGLTYGYTF.

This clone was seen only a few times. The chain carries TRBV25-1 and TRBJ1-3; D gene uncertain. With 2 bases removed from V and 1 base from J, the gap between germline ends came to 9 bases. The CDR3 is made up of 15 amino acids. The germline V gene encodes CDR1 MGHDK and CDR2 SYGVNS. In nucleotides, the CDR3 is TGTGCCAGCAGTGAACGGTTGACTTCTGGAAACACCATATATTTT. Its translation: CASSERLTSGNTIYF.

J is TRBJ2-1 and V is TRBV7-9; D gene uncertain. Trimming removed 1 base from V and 0 bases from J, with 7 bases in between. The CDR3 extends over 15 amino acids. Germline V lookup: CDR1 SEHNR, CDR2 FQNEAQ (reference sequence). In DNA form, the CDR3 reads TGTGCCAGCAGCTTAGACCTAAGCTCCTACAATGAGCAGTTCTTC. It encodes CASSLDLSSYNEQFF.

The V gene is TRBV28, the J gene TRBJ2-2; TRBD2 aligns across 12 bases. Germline V CDR1 and CDR2: MDHEN, SYDVKM. J lost 4 bases, V lost 5 bases, and 5 bases had no gene match. The CDR3 is made up of 16 amino acids. CDR3 sequence reads: CASSLPSGGATGELFF. For the CDR3, the DNA is TGTGCCAGCAGTCTGCCTAGCGGGGGGGCCACCGGGGAGCTGTTTTTT.

V usage is TRBV27 and J usage is TRBJ2-2; 9 bases match TRBD2. The CDR3 is 15 amino acids. Germline CDR1 is MNHEY and CDR2 is SMNVEV (reference sequence). With 3 bases clipped from V and 3 bases from J, the junction kept 2 bases outside the gene matches. For the CDR3, the DNA is TGTGCCAGCAGTTTCGCTAGCGGGGACACCGGGGAGCTGTTTTTT. Residues: CASSFASGDTGELFF.

This clone appeared once. The rearrangement uses TRBV5-4 and TRBJ1-4, with D tentatively TRBD1 (5 bases). V was pared by 2 bases and J by 3 bases, with 8 bases between. Germline CDR1 and CDR2: SGHNT and YYREEE (reference sequence). This CDR3 is built from 14 residues. This CDR3 is CASSFDSSNEKLFF. The CDR3 coding sequence is TGTGCCAGCAGCTTCGACAGCTCTAATGAAAAACTGTTTTTT.

The genes are TRBV19 and TRBJ1-1; perhaps TRBD1 as D (5 bases). V lost 1 base and J lost 4, with 13 bases in between. This CDR3 region has 15 residues. Germline V lookup: CDR1 LNHDA, CDR2 SQIVND (reference sequence). The CDR3 reads CASSIVPPQGTEAFF. CDR3 in DNA: TGTGCCAGTAGTATAGTCCCACCCCAGGGCACTGAAGCTTTCTTT.

The chain links TRBV4-2 to TRBJ1-5; 7 bases are a match to TRBD1. The V gene's germline CDR1 is LGHNA and CDR2 YNFKEQ. The CDR3 spans 14 residues. V gave up 4 bases and J gave up 8 bases; unmatched junction bases: 8. CDR3 nucleotide sequence: TGTGCCAGCAGCCCAAGAGGGGGCGTGAAGCCCCAGCATTTT. It encodes CASSPRGGVKPQHF.

V and J are TRBV28 and TRBJ2-5; a weak D match, TRBD1 (6 bases). This CDR3 is built from 14 residues. Trimming took 6 bases from V and 3 from J, leaving 14 bases between them. Germline V gives CDR1 MDHEN, CDR2 SYDVKM. CDR3 nucleotide sequence: TGTGCCAGCAGCGACGGGACATTAAAAGAGACCCAGTACTTC. Translating gives CASSDGTLKETQYF.

The CDR3: CASSLVEGGNEKLFF. CDR3 DNA: TGCGCCAGCAGCTTGGTGGAGGGGGGGAATGAAAAACTGTTTTTT. The chain carries TRBV5-1 and TRBJ1-4, with D possibly TRBD1 on 6 matching bases. Trimming cost V 0 bases and J 5 bases, with 11 bases left between them. CDR1 SGHRS and CDR2 YFSETQ come from the germline V gene. The CDR3 sequence is 15 residues long.

The sample holds one count of this clone. This rearrangement joins TRBV3-1 (or the pseudogene TRBV3-2) to TRBJ2-1; 7 nucleotides line up with TRBD2. The J segment lost 2 bases and the V segment lost 4 bases, leaving 8 bases of the junction unmatched. Per the germline V gene, CDR1 is LGHDT and CDR2 is YNNKEL (reference sequence). There are 16 residues in the CDR3. The CDR3 here is CASSPRGRTTYNEQFF. DNA of the CDR3: TGTGCCAGCAGCCCGCGGGGGAGGACAACCTACAATGAGCAGTTCTTC.

This chain connects TRBV5-1 to TRBJ2-1; D remains unclear. The CDR3 loop spans 13 amino acids. V lost 0 bases, J lost 6 bases, and 7 bases lay in between. Per the germline V gene, CDR1 is SGHRS and CDR2 is YFSETQ. The DNA of the CDR3 is TGCGCCAGCAGCTTGGGGCAGCGCAATGAGCAGTTCTTC. Its translation: CASSLGQRNEQFF.

The V call is TRBV3-1 (or the pseudogene TRBV3-2), the J call TRBJ2-5; D may be TRBD1 (6 bases). The CDR3 spans 16 residues. V was pared by 5 bases and J by 1 base, with 17 bases between. CDR1 LGHDT and CDR2 YNNKEL come from the germline V gene (reference sequence). This CDR3 is CASSSLRSRGQETQYF. DNA of the CDR3: TGTGCCAGCAGCTCTCTCCGGAGCAGGGGCCAAGAGACCCAGTACTTC.

Here the CDR3 reads CASSVDRGAGNTIYF. CDR3 sequence (DNA): TGTGCCAGCAGTGTGGACAGGGGAGCTGGAAACACCATATATTTT. The chain couples TRBV2 to TRBJ1-3, with TRBD1 matching over 9 bases. CDR3 length: 15 residues. V lost 4 bases to trimming and J lost 2 bases; unmatched junction nucleotides: 3. Germline CDR1 reads SNHLY; CDR2 reads FYNNEI. The full variable domain, its missing parts supplied by reference TRBV2 and TRBJ1-3, is EPEVTQTPSHQVTQMGQEVILRCVPISNHLYFYWYRQILGQKVEFLVSFYNNEISEKSEIFDDQFSVERPDGSNFTLKIRSTKLEDSAMYFCASSVDRGAGNTIYFGEGSWLTVV.

The rearrangement joins TRBV7-2 to TRBJ2-1; D might be TRBD1 (6 bases). Trimming stripped 1 base from V and 4 bases from J, with 8 bases between. There are 14 residues in the CDR3. CDR1 and CDR2 (germline): SGHTA, FQGNSA. CDR3 in amino acids: CASSLGQAYNEQFF. CDR3 coding DNA: TGTGCCAGCAGCTTAGGACAGGCTTACAATGAGCAGTTCTTC.

The chain carries TRBV19 and TRBJ1-1; D may be TRBD1 (5 bases). CDR1 is LNHDA and CDR2 is SQIVND in the germline V gene (reference sequence). The CDR3 loop spans 12 amino acids. Between the trimmed V and J ends, which lost 8 bases and 0 bases, there was a span of 7 bases. CDR3 DNA sequence: TGTGCCAGTGGACATCTGAACACTGAAGCTTTCTTT. It is translated as CASGHLNTEAFF. The full variable domain, completed using reference TRBV19 and TRBJ1-1, is DGGITQSPKYLFRKEGQNVTLSCEQNLNHDAMYWYRQDPGQGLRLIYYSQIVNDFQKGDIAEGYSVSREKKESFPLTVTSAQKNPTAFYLCASGHLNTEAFFGQGTRLTVV.

A few counts support this clone. The rearrangement uses TRBV7-2 and TRBJ1-5, with TRBD1 as a possible D gene (5 bases). Germline CDR1 SGHTA, CDR2 FQGNSA. V gave up 4 bases and J gave up 6 bases, with 16 bases separating them. The CDR3 is 15 amino acids. The CDR3 spells CASSSQGLSAQPQHF. The CDR3 region has the DNA TGTGCCAGCAGCTCCCAGGGTCTCTCAGCTCAGCCCCAGCATTTT. Using reference TRBV7-2 and TRBJ1-5 for the parts outside the CDR3, the full variable domain is GAGVSQSPSNKVTEKGKDVELRCDPISGHTALYWYRQSLGQGLEFLIYFQGNSAPDKSGLPSDRFSAERTGGSVSTLTIQRTQQEDSAVYLCASSSQGLSAQPQHFGDGTRLSIL.

By share, this clone counts as medium-sized. The chain has TRBV27 and TRBJ1-1, with 8 positions matching TRBD1. The germline V gene encodes CDR1 MNHEY and CDR2 SMNVEV (reference sequence). CDR3 length: 15 amino acids. V shed 3 bases and J 6 bases; nucleotides not matched to a gene: 9. For the CDR3, the DNA is TGTGCCAGCAGTTTGACCGGGACAGGAAGCCCTGAAGCTTTCTTT. Its protein is CASSLTGTGSPEAFF.